This TCR beta chain comes out of a study of blood T cell repertoires in COVID-19 (TCRdb year 2020). The study in broad terms: The collaborator samples originated in the United States, Italy and Spain and spanned the acute and convalescent phases of COVID-19. The dataset comprised deeply sampled blood TCRbeta repertoires from subjects exposed to, actively infected with, or recovered from COVID-19. A de-identified subject ID, COVID-19 status, age in years and sex were almost always included in the sample metadata. The material from the prospective study consisted of cDNA or gDNA derived from T cells, B-cell-depleted T cells, or PBMCs. The repertoires were released in a freely available public database intended as a resource for research on the immune response to SARS-CoV-2. HLA class I and class II types, where available, came from metadata supplied by the sample provider rather than from assay-based typing. The samples were drawn from two sources: the first 160 participants of the ongoing ImmuneRACE study, and over 950 subjects contributed by 6 global collaborators.

Via the germline V gene, CDR1 is MNHNS and CDR2 SASEGT. Reading from cysteine to phenylalanine, the CDR3 counts 13 amino acids. The retained sequence is limited to the CDR3, 39 bases, with the frame set at the first base. V sheds 2 bases and J sheds 8 bases, leaving 12 bases between their ends. Findings and caveats that apply to the study as a whole: How much clinical and demographic metadata was included differed by source and by participant, and the metadata was provided uncurated.

Enrolling through a virtual design, the prospective study's participants ranged in age from roughly 18 to 90 years and lived across roughly 23 United States geographic areas. Cohort assignment in the prospective study relied on participant-reported clinical history from a screening survey and a study questionnaire. Recovered participants in ImmuneRACE Cohort 3 were defined as having two consecutive negative NP/OP PCR tests, clearance from a healthcare professional, or resolution of symptoms. Each participant in the prospective study had whole blood, serum and a nasopharyngeal or oropharyngeal swab collected by mobile phlebotomists. Over a roughly two-month period, participants in the prospective study had the option of providing additional blood draws and questionnaires. Before DNA extraction, blood samples from the prospective study were shipped at room temperature or frozen. A note on this clone: Its antigen has not been determined. Base quality data are lacking; no much larger clone is found one base away.

TCRbeta CDR3 regions were amplified from genomic DNA using the immunoSEQ Assay, a bias-controlled multiplex PCR. For the original study's pipeline: The number of nucleated cells in each sample was estimated from the amplification of reference gene primers within the assay. To quantify the absolute abundance of each unique TCRbeta CDR3 rearrangement, sequence reads were collapsed and filtered. For each sample, productive Simpson clonality was calculated as the square root of Simpson's diversity index across productive rearrangements. The table comes from immuneACCESS by way of TCRdb, which keeps in-frame sequences with V and J called. Part of the clones is missing from these tables; in studies checked, under half for an unresolved V gene and the rest for unknown reasons. V and J calls and clone size are as listed in that table; D and trimming were resolved from the DNA. This sample gives around 190,000 clones in total; more than 80% of them show up just once. Of the sample, around a tenth is held by the ten largest clones.

The material sequenced was PBMCs or T cells enriched from blood (not recorded which). The chain couples TRBV6-1 to TRBJ1-1; there is no confident call for the D gene. This receptor was identified in a man between 40 and 49 years old who had recovered from COVID-19. The CDR3 here reads CASSELGKREAFF. The DNA is as follows: TGTGCCAGCAGTGAATTAGGGAAGCGGGAAGCTTTCTTT.